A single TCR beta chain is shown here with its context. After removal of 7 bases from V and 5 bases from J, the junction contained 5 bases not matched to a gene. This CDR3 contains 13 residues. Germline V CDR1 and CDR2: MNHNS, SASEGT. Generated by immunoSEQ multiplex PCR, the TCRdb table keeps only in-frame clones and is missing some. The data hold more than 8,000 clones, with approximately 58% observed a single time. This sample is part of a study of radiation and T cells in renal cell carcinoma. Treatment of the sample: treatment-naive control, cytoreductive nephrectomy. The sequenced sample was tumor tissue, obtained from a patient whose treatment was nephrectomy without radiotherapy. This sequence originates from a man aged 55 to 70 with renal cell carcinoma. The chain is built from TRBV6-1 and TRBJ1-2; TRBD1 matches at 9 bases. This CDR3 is CASNRDREYGYTF. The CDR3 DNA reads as TGTGCCAGCAACCGGGACAGGGAGTATGGCTACACCTTC.